Listed below are T cell receptor beta chains from one sample, sequenced in a study of cytomegalovirus exposure and HLA in healthy donors. Generated by immunoSEQ multiplex PCR, the TCRdb table keeps only in-frame clones and is missing some. The repertoire holds some 95,000 clones, with less than 70% as singletons. The sequenced sample consisted of PBMCs. These receptors originate from a female donor in good health and CMV-seronegative. Both conserved end residues are part of each CDR3. D genes are given only for firm matches. Some rows mark clone size as missing; the rest say once, few, many or name a class of expanded clone.

v_gene	j_gene	abundance	d_gene	CDR3nt	CDR3aa
TRBV6-4	TRBJ2-1	NA	TRBD2	TGTGCCAGCAGTGACTCGGAACTAGCGGCCCTCAATGAGCAGTTCTTC	CASSDSELAALNEQFF
TRBV7-2	TRBJ2-5	NA	TRBD1	TGTGCCAGCAGCCCGGGACAGTCCCAAGAGACCCAGTACTTC	CASSPGQSQETQYF
TRBV6-1	TRBJ1-4	few	TRBD1	TGTGCCAGCAGTGAAGGACAGGGGGCTTTTGAAAAACTGTTTTTT	CASSEGQGAFEKLFF
TRBV9	TRBJ1-2	few	NA	TGTGCCAGCAGCCAGACAGAACAGGGTTACTATGGCTACACCTTC	CASSQTEQGYYGYTF
TRBV6-1	TRBJ2-3	NA	TRBD2	TGTGCCAGCAGTGCGGGACTAGCGGGGGGGCAAGTCACACACACAGATACGCAGTATTTT	CASSAGLAGGQVTHTDTQYF
TRBV19	TRBJ1-2	NA	NA	TGTGCCAGTAAGGGGCCCCTACCCCATGGGTCATTAAACTATGGCTACACCTTC	CASKGPLPHGSLNYGYTF
TRBV6-1	TRBJ1-6	NA	NA	TGTGCCAGCAGTGAAGTCGGCAGCAGGGGTTCACCCCTCCACTTT	CASSEVGSRGSPLHF
TRBV18	TRBJ1-2	NA	NA	TGTGCCAGCTCACCAGAGAGAGGCTATGGCTACACCTTC	CASSPERGYGYTF
TRBV6-6	TRBJ1-2	NA	NA	TGTGCCAGCAGTTTCGGGACAAGTGAGGGCTACACCTTC	CASSFGTSEGYTF
TRBV25-1	TRBJ2-5	NA	NA	TGTGCCAGCAGTGAATATTTTCCCAGTAAAATAGAGACCCAGTACTTC	CASSEYFPSKIETQYF
TRBV15	TRBJ2-3	NA	TRBD2	TGTGACACCAGCAAATCACTAGCGGGTGTTAGCACAGATACGCAGTATTTT	CDTSKSLAGVSTDTQYF
TRBV6-1	TRBJ1-3	NA	NA	TGTGCCACCCTCAGTGCTCCCCTCTCTGGAAACACCATATATTTT	CATLSAPLSGNTIYF
TRBV10-3	TRBJ2-3	few	NA	TGTGCCATCAGTGAGGGGCAGGGCCGCACAGATACGCAGTATTTT	CAISEGQGRTDTQYF
TRBV7-9	TRBJ2-4	NA	NA	TGTGCCAGCAGCCCCCGGGCCAAAAACATTCAGTACTTC	CASSPRAKNIQYF
TRBV18	TRBJ1-2	NA	NA	TGTGCCAGCTCACCTCCTCAGGGGCCTTCATACTATGGCTACACCTTC	CASSPPQGPSYYGYTF
TRBV27	TRBJ2-1	NA	NA	TGTGCCAGCAGCCCCGACGAGGTTGAGCAGTTCTTC	CASSPDEVEQFF
TRBV2	TRBJ1-5	few	NA	TGTGCCAGCAGTGGGGCCGGTAATCAGCCCCAGCATTTT	CASSGAGNQPQHF
TRBV7-9	TRBJ2-2	NA	TRBD2	TGTGCCAGCAGCTTACGGAGGGACTATCCCGGGGAGCTGTTTTTT	CASSLRRDYPGELFF
TRBV28	TRBJ2-7	NA	NA	TGTGCCAGCAGTTTCCCTTACGAGCAGTACTTC	CASSFPYEQYF
TRBV6-4	TRBJ2-1	NA	TRBD1	TGTGCCAGCAGTGGGGGACAGGGGGAAGGGGATGAGCAGTTCTTC	CASSGGQGEGDEQFF
TRBV10-3	TRBJ2-1	NA	NA	TGTGCCATCAAACCAGGGCCCGTCCGTGAGCAGTTCTTC	CAIKPGPVREQFF
TRBV7-8	TRBJ2-7	NA	NA	TGTGCCAGCAGCTTAACAGCCTACGAGCAGTACTTC	CASSLTAYEQYF
TRBV27	TRBJ2-1	NA	NA	TGTGCCAGCAGTTCTGCGAGCTCCTACAATGAGCAGTTCTTC	CASSSASSYNEQFF
TRBV28	TRBJ1-1	NA	NA	TGTGCCAGTAATTCAGGGGATTTGGAAGCTTTCTTT	CASNSGDLEAFF
TRBV6-6	TRBJ1-1	NA	NA	TGTGCCAGCAGCAAGACTGAGAACACTGAAGCTTTCTTT	CASSKTENTEAFF
TRBV4-1	TRBJ2-7	NA	TRBD2	TGCGCCAGCAGCCCGGGACTAGCAGGCTACGAGCAGTACTTC	CASSPGLAGYEQYF
TRBV30	TRBJ2-7	NA	TRBD1	TGTGCCTGGACGGGACAGGGAACACAGTACTTC	CAWTGQGTQYF
TRBV28	TRBJ1-2	NA	NA	TGTGCCAGCATTGGGCAGTACGGTGGCTACACCTTC	CASIGQYGGYTF
TRBV28	TRBJ2-7	NA	NA	TGTGCCAGCAGTTTCGTATCGACAGCCTCCTACGAGCAGTACTTC	CASSFVSTASYEQYF
TRBV12-5	TRBJ1-5	few	TRBD1	TGTGCTAGTGGTTTGGTACTTACAGGGGATACTCAGCCCCAGCATTTT	CASGLVLTGDTQPQHF
TRBV7-2	TRBJ1-4	NA	NA	TGTGCCAGCAGTTCGGGGGAATTGGGGCTCAGTAATGAAAAACTGTTTTTT	CASSSGELGLSNEKLFF
TRBV11-3	TRBJ1-3	NA	NA	TGTGCCAGCAGCCCTGGAGAAATCCCTGGAAACACCATATATTTT	CASSPGEIPGNTIYF
TRBV28	TRBJ2-2	few	NA	TGTGCCAGCAGTTTTGGAGTACCTCGCACCGGGGAGCTGTTTTTT	CASSFGVPRTGELFF
TRBV15	TRBJ2-1	NA	TRBD1	TGTGCCACCAGCAGAGATCCTCCGGACAGGGACAATGAGCAGTTCTTC	CATSRDPPDRDNEQFF
TRBV7-9	TRBJ1-2	NA	NA	TGTGCCAGCAGCTTGCAGGGGAACTATGGCTACACCTTC	CASSLQGNYGYTF
TRBV6-4	TRBJ2-3	NA	NA	TGTGCCAGCAGTGCCTCAGGAGGGGCCGGCACAGATACGCAGTATTTT	CASSASGGAGTDTQYF
TRBV29-1	TRBJ2-1	NA	NA	TGCAGCGTTGAACTCGGAGATGAGCAGTTCTTC	CSVELGDEQFF
TRBV2	TRBJ2-7	NA	NA	TGTGCCAGCAGTGAAGTGGTCAGCTCCTACGAGCAGTACTTC	CASSEVVSSYEQYF
TRBV30	TRBJ2-7	NA	NA	TGTGCCTGGAGTGCCGGACAGTCATTCTCCTACGAGCAGTACTTC	CAWSAGQSFSYEQYF
TRBV10-3	TRBJ2-1	few	NA	TGTGCCATCAGTGACAGGGGGGATGAGCAGTTCTTC	CAISDRGDEQFF
TRBV5-4	TRBJ2-7	few	TRBD2	TGTGCCAGCAGCTCCGGACTAGCGGGACTATCCTACGAGCAGTACTTC	CASSSGLAGLSYEQYF
TRBV25-1	TRBJ2-5	NA	TRBD2	TGTGCCAGCAAAGCGGGAATGGAGACCCAGTACTTC	CASKAGMETQYF
TRBV5-4	TRBJ1-2	NA	TRBD1	TGTGCCAGCAGCTTGGGACCGGGACAGGGTTTGGGAGGCTACACCTTC	CASSLGPGQGLGGYTF
TRBV7-8	TRBJ1-5	NA	NA	TGTGCCAGCAGCTTAGGTTTCAGGAAACCTAATAGCAATCAGCCCCAGCATTTT	CASSLGFRKPNSNQPQHF